A single sample gave rise to the 19 T cell receptor beta chains below, sequenced in a study of blood T cell repertoires in COVID-19. Only in-frame clones appear in the TCRdb table, and some are missing; sequencing was by immunoSEQ multiplex PCR. The table lists about 130,000 clones, roughly 80% of them singletons. Material for sequencing was peripheral blood. All receptors derive from a man aged 80 or over with COVID-19, enrolled during active disease.

This sequence joins TRBV9 and TRBJ2-3; D is uncertain. CDR1 and CDR2 (germline): SGDLS, YYNGEE. The CDR3 is 15 residues long. Between the trimmed V and J ends, which lost 0 bases and 2 bases, there was a span of 10 bases. The CDR3 nucleotides read TGTGCCAGCAGCGTAGGAGTGGTTCTCACAGATACGCAGTATTTT. Translating gives CASSVGVVLTDTQYF. The variable domain in full, completed from reference TRBV9 and TRBJ2-3, reads DSGVTQTPKHLITATGQRVTLRCSPRSGDLSVYWYQQSLDQGLQFLIQYYNGEERAKGNILERFSAQQFPDLHSELNLSSLELGDSALYFCASSVGVVLTDTQYFGPGTRLTVL.

This chain links TRBV11-3 with TRBJ2-5; perhaps TRBD2 as D (6 bases). Germline values: CDR1 SGHNT, CDR2 YENEEA. Trimming took 1 base from V and 5 from J, leaving 17 bases between them. This CDR3 comprises 16 residues. The CDR3 region is CASSLGAGPGLETQYF. As DNA, the CDR3 is TGTGCCAGCAGCTTAGGCGCGGGACCCGGGCTGGAGACCCAGTACTTC.

This clone was seen only a few times. The gene calls are TRBV19 and TRBJ2-3; the D gene is possibly TRBD2 (5 bases). Trimming removed 3 bases at V and 6 bases at J, with 7 bases between. Germline CDR1 is LNHDA and CDR2 is SQIVND (reference sequence). The length of the CDR3 is 12 residues. The CDR3 nucleotides are TGTGCCAGTAGTATCGGGGTTGATACGCAGTATTTT. It codes for CASSIGVDTQYF.

This clone appeared once. One end of the junction fails to match germline, which may point to a read error. V and J are TRBV6-6 and TRBJ2-5; the match to TRBD1 covers 7 bases. Germline CDR1 MNHNY, CDR2 SVGAGI (reference sequence). The CDR3 has 14 amino acids. DNA of the CDR3: TGTGCCAGCAGTTTCGGACAGGACCAGGAGACCCAGTACTTC. Protein: CASSFGQDQETQYF.

The chain is built from TRBV7-9 and TRBJ1-3; D gene uncertain. Germline CDR1 reads SEHNR; CDR2 reads FQNEAQ (reference sequence). The germline V and J ends were trimmed by 1 base and 0 bases, with 10 bases remaining between them. The CDR3 consists of 16 residues. The CDR3 sequence: CASSLVKSLSGNTIYF. The CDR3 region has the DNA TGTGCCAGCAGCTTAGTGAAGAGCCTCTCTGGAAACACCATATATTTT.

The J gene is TRBJ2-7, the V gene TRBV28, with D perhaps matching TRBD2 (5 bases). Trimming left V 4 bases short and J 7 bases short, with 11 bases between. The CDR3 totals 12 residues. Germline CDR1 and CDR2: MDHEN and SYDVKM. Written as DNA, the CDR3 is TGTGCCAGCAGTTGGGGTCGGGGTGAGCAGTACTTC. Translated, it gives CASSWGRGEQYF.

The gene calls are TRBV28 and TRBJ2-7; weak D call: TRBD2 (6 bases). Germline V gene lookup returns CDR1 MDHEN and CDR2 SYDVKM. Trimming pared 7 bases from V and 2 bases from J, leaving 12 bases between. CDR3 size: 13 residues. Here the CDR3 DNA reads TGTGCCAGCACGATGGGGGGTGCCTACGAGCAGTACTTC. It encodes CASTMGGAYEQYF.

This clone was recorded a few times. The chain uses TRBV11-2 and TRBJ2-7, with 8 bases matching TRBD1. The junction had 2 bases not matched to a gene; V was cut back by 4 bases and J by 9 bases. CDR3 length equals 11 residues. Germline loops: CDR1 SGHAT, CDR2 FQNNGV. CDR3 residues: CASSSTGGQYF. In DNA, the CDR3 is TGTGCCAGCAGCTCTACAGGGGGGCAGTACTTC.

The rearrangement links TRBV2 to TRBJ2-3; 14 bases are shared with TRBD2. CDR3 length equals 15 residues. Germline assignment: CDR1 SNHLY and CDR2 FYNNEI. V dropped 6 bases and J dropped 4; count of bases not matched to a gene: 3. The CDR3 bases are TGTGCCAGCAGACCGACTAGCGGGAGGGCAGATACGCAGTATTTT. Residues: CASRPTSGRADTQYF.

The V call is TRBV28, the J call TRBJ2-3; 7 bases agree with TRBD1. The CDR3 totals 15 residues. Germline loops: CDR1 MDHEN, CDR2 SYDVKM. V lost 0 bases, J lost 0 bases, and 0 bases stayed unmatched. The CDR3 coding sequence is TGTGCCAGCAGTTTATGGGGACAGAGCACAGATACGCAGTATTTT. Residues: CASSLWGQSTDTQYF.

This sequence joins TRBV6-5 and TRBJ2-1; D perhaps matches TRBD2 (5 bases). The CDR3 runs to 13 residues. Per the germline V gene, CDR1 is MNHEY and CDR2 is SVGAGI. Deletions cut 2 bases from V and 9 bases from J, with 11 bases between. The CDR3 DNA reads TGTGCCAGCAGTTACCCACTAGGTTGTGAGCAGTTCTTC. Encoded protein: CASSYPLGCEQFF.

The CDR3 spells CASTSGSGTGELFF. In DNA form, the CDR3 reads TGTGCCAGCACTAGCGGGAGCGGCACCGGGGAGCTGTTTTTT. The J gene is TRBJ2-2, the V gene TRBV7-3; 10 bases map to TRBD2. Trimming cost V 7 bases and J 4 bases; bases outside gene matches: 3. Per germline, CDR1 SGHTA and CDR2 FQGTGA. This CDR3 region has 14 residues.

The V call is TRBV7-9, the J call TRBJ2-6; D gene ambiguous. Germline V lookup: CDR1 SEHNR, CDR2 FQNEAQ (reference sequence). The CDR3 runs 13 residues. Trimming stripped 8 bases from V and 0 bases from J, with 5 bases between. The CDR3 region is CASGHSGANVLTF. The DNA of the CDR3 is TGTGCCAGCGGCCACTCTGGGGCCAACGTCCTGACTTTC.

This clone has only one observation. The chain employs TRBV29-1 and TRBJ2-5; 8 bases map to TRBD2. Germline V gene lookup returns CDR1 SQVTM and CDR2 ANQGSEA. The CDR3 loop spans 16 amino acids. V lost 4 bases to trimming and J lost 1 base; unmatched junction nucleotides: 11. CDR3 amino acids: CSVVLSKLAVQETQYF. CDR3 sequence (DNA): TGCAGCGTTGTCCTTTCGAAACTAGCGGTCCAAGAGACCCAGTACTTC.

V gene TRBV10-3 combines with J gene TRBJ2-3, with 8 bases aligning to TRBD1. The CDR3 has 13 residues. Germline lookup yields CDR1 ENHRY and CDR2 SYGVKD. The junction had 7 bases not matched to a gene; V was cut back by 10 bases and J by 4 bases. The CDR3 DNA reads as TGTGCCAGCGGACAGGGTGGAGCAGATACGCAGTATTTT. Translation: CASGQGGADTQYF.

This clone has a single count. The chain is built from TRBV2 and TRBJ2-3, with TRBD2 matching over 10 bases. Trimming cost V 4 bases and J 0 bases; bases outside gene matches: 7. Germline V CDR1 and CDR2: SNHLY, FYNNEI. The CDR3 has 17 residues. CDR3 amino acids: CASSGASGSPSTDTQYF. The CDR3 DNA is TGTGCCAGCAGTGGGGCTAGCGGGAGTCCTAGCACAGATACGCAGTATTTT. The variable domain in full, completed from reference TRBV2 and TRBJ2-3, reads EPEVTQTPSHQVTQMGQEVILRCVPISNHLYFYWYRQILGQKVEFLVSFYNNEISEKSEIFDDQFSVERPDGSNFTLKIRSTKLEDSAMYFCASSGASGSPSTDTQYFGPGTRLTVL.

This clone has a handful of counts. V usage is TRBV13 and J usage is TRBJ2-1, with 7 bases fitting TRBD1. The J segment lost 2 bases and the V segment lost 5 bases, leaving 6 bases of the junction unmatched. CDR1 PRHDT and CDR2 FYEKMQ come from the germline V gene (reference sequence). This CDR3 region has 15 residues. The CDR3 sequence is CASSPGQVAYNEQFF. The CDR3 DNA reads as TGTGCCAGCAGCCCAGGACAGGTCGCCTACAATGAGCAGTTCTTC.

The gene calls are TRBV28 and TRBJ2-1, with 12 bases matching TRBD2. Germline V CDR1 and CDR2: MDHEN, SYDVKM. The CDR3 is 15 residues long. The V gene end was trimmed by 5 bases and the J gene end by 5 bases; junction bases not matched to a gene: 4. The CDR3 coding sequence is TGTGCCAGCAGTCCATGGACTAGCGGGAACAATGAGCAGTTCTTC. Translating it yields CASSPWTSGNNEQFF.

The rearrangement uses TRBV10-1 and TRBJ2-1; 14 nucleotides agree with TRBD2. CDR3 length equals 14 residues. V lost 7 bases to trimming and J lost 7 bases; unmatched junction nucleotides: 3. Looked up from germline, CDR1 is WNHNN and CDR2 is SYGVQD (reference sequence). Here the CDR3 reads CASNRLAGGNEQFF. CDR3 nucleotide sequence: TGCGCCAGCAACCGACTAGCGGGAGGGAATGAGCAGTTCTTC.